These 2 T cell receptor beta chains came from one sample sequenced in a study of cytomegalovirus exposure and HLA in healthy donors. The study ran its PCR with 60 Vbeta and 13 Jbeta primers. Assay used: immunoSEQ multiplex PCR; TCRdb lists only in-frame clones, some missing. Of tens of thousands of clones in the sample, 81% are singletons; the top ten hold 1% to 1.5%. Sequencing used PBMCs. The origin of the receptors is a girl aged 2 to 9 in good health and CMV-seropositive.

V and J are TRBV18 and TRBJ1-5, with TRBD1 matching over 9 bases. The CDR3 extends over 15 amino acids. Unmatched junction bases numbered 7, after V lost 4 bases and J lost 6 bases. Germline V gives CDR1 KGHSH, CDR2 LQKENI. The CDR3 protein is CASSLTGGASQPQHF. The CDR3 DNA reads as TGTGCCAGCTCACTAACAGGGGGCGCGAGTCAGCCCCAGCATTTT.

This clone was detected a few times. This chain links TRBV5-4 with TRBJ2-7; tentative D call: TRBD2 (6 bases). Trimming removed 0 bases at V and 4 bases at J, with 14 bases between. The germline CDR1 and CDR2 sequences are SGHNT and YYREEE (reference sequence). This CDR3 contains 15 residues. The CDR3 DNA reads as TGTGCCAGCAGCTTGGAAAGTGGTAGCGGTTACGAGCAGTACTTC. Translating it yields CASSLESGSGYEQYF.